This T cell receptor (beta chain) was captured in a study of CD8 T cells in ankylosing spondylitis. Trimming cost V 3 bases and J 5 bases, with 16 bases left between them. This CDR3 region has 16 residues. Germline loops: CDR1 LNHNV, CDR2 YYDKDF (reference sequence). Concerning this clonotype itself: Its matching antigen is unknown.

Notes on the study in general: Past studies reported some motif variants in reactive arthritis synovial fluid and blood. Typical of ankylosing spondylitis blood, it appeared, was a TCR beta motif of under 10 highly homologous variants. Matched synovial fluid from ankylosing spondylitis patients was reported to be enriched for disease-linked clones. Those disease-linked clones were CD8+; they were also relatively rare in peripheral blood.

One entry per CDR3 protein, called by TCRdb with MiXCR from the 5' RACE reads. The repertoire holds some 37,000 distinct CDR3 sequences, with approximately 11% as singletons. The gene calls are TRBV15 and TRBJ2-2; either TRBD1 or TRBD2 may supply D (7 bases each). The sample consisted of synovial fluid, either unsorted or a sorted T cell fraction (not recorded which). The clonotype was recovered from a male donor with ankylosing spondylitis. CDR3 DNA sequence: TGTGCCACCAGCAGGGCTAGACAGGGAGGGACCGGGGAGCTGTTTTTT. Protein product: CATSRARQGGTGELFF. Based on the CDR3 plus reference TRBV15 and TRBJ2-2, the full variable domain is DAMVIQNPRYQVTQFGKPVTLSCSQTLNHNVMYWYQQKSSQAPKLLFHYYDKDFNNEADTPDNFQSRRPNTSFCFLDIRSPGLGDTAMYLCATSRARQGGTGELFFGEGSRLTVL.